A selection of T cell receptor beta chains follows, all from one sample in a study of identical twins. TCRdb re-called the 5' RACE reads with MiXCR, one entry per CDR3 protein. The table lists 500,000 or so distinct CDR3 sequences, approximately 15% of them singletons. This sample also appeared in a second study, on yellow fever vaccine responses in identical twins.

The sequenced sample consisted of CD4+ T cells sorted from blood. These receptors were obtained from a woman between 18 and 29 years old in good health. Both conserved end residues are part of each CDR3. D genes are given only for firm matches. Clone size, where shown, is once, few, many, or a class for clones that have expanded.

CDR3aa: CAISEGETQDTQYF
CDR3nt: TGTGCCATCAGTGAGGGTGAAACGCAGGATACGCAGTATTTT
d_gene: .
j_gene: TRBJ2-3
v_gene: TRBV10-3
abundance: few

CDR3aa: CASSSQGNTQYF
CDR3nt: TGTGCCAGCAGTAGCCAGGGTAATACGCAGTATTTT
d_gene: .
j_gene: TRBJ2-3
v_gene: TRBV28
abundance: .

CDR3aa: CASSLVGDGTDTQYF
CDR3nt: TGTGCCAGCAGCTTAGTCGGGGATGGCACAGATACGCAGTATTTT
d_gene: .
j_gene: TRBJ2-3
v_gene: TRBV7-2
abundance: many

CDR3aa: CASSLGRYSGGETQYF
CDR3nt: TGTGCCAGCAGCTTGGGAAGGTACTCTGGGGGAGAGACCCAGTACTTC
d_gene: .
j_gene: TRBJ2-5
v_gene: TRBV5-5
abundance: .

CDR3aa: CATSRESGSSYNEQFF
CDR3nt: TGTGCCACCAGTAGGGAATCGGGGAGCTCCTACAATGAGCAGTTCTTC
d_gene: .
j_gene: TRBJ2-1
v_gene: TRBV24-1
abundance: .

CDR3aa: CASSPIGGGAPGELFF
CDR3nt: TGTGCCAGCAGCCCGATTGGTGGGGGGGCCCCCGGGGAGCTGTTTTTT
d_gene: .
j_gene: TRBJ2-2
v_gene: TRBV9
abundance: few

CDR3aa: CASQPSGGVSTGELFF
CDR3nt: TGTGCCAGCCAACCCTCGGGGGGGGTGAGCACCGGGGAGCTGTTTTTT
d_gene: TRBD2
j_gene: TRBJ2-2
v_gene: TRBV6-1
abundance: .

CDR3aa: CSVGPRTGGSYEQYF
CDR3nt: TGCAGCGTCGGCCCCCGGACAGGGGGCTCCTACGAGCAGTACTTC
d_gene: TRBD1
j_gene: TRBJ2-7
v_gene: TRBV29-1
abundance: .

CDR3aa: CASSLAKAGTEAFF
CDR3nt: TGTGCCAGCAGCTTAGCCAAAGCGGGCACTGAAGCTTTCTTT
d_gene: .
j_gene: TRBJ1-1
v_gene: TRBV11-2
abundance: .

CDR3aa: CASSSGLVYNEQFF
CDR3nt: TGTGCCAGCAGCTCCGGACTAGTCTACAATGAGCAGTTCTTC
d_gene: TRBD2
j_gene: TRBJ2-1
v_gene: TRBV7-2
abundance: .

CDR3aa: CASRAQETQYF
CDR3nt: TGTGCCAGCAGGGCCCAAGAGACCCAGTACTTC
d_gene: .
j_gene: TRBJ2-5
v_gene: TRBV12-3/TRBV12-4
abundance: few